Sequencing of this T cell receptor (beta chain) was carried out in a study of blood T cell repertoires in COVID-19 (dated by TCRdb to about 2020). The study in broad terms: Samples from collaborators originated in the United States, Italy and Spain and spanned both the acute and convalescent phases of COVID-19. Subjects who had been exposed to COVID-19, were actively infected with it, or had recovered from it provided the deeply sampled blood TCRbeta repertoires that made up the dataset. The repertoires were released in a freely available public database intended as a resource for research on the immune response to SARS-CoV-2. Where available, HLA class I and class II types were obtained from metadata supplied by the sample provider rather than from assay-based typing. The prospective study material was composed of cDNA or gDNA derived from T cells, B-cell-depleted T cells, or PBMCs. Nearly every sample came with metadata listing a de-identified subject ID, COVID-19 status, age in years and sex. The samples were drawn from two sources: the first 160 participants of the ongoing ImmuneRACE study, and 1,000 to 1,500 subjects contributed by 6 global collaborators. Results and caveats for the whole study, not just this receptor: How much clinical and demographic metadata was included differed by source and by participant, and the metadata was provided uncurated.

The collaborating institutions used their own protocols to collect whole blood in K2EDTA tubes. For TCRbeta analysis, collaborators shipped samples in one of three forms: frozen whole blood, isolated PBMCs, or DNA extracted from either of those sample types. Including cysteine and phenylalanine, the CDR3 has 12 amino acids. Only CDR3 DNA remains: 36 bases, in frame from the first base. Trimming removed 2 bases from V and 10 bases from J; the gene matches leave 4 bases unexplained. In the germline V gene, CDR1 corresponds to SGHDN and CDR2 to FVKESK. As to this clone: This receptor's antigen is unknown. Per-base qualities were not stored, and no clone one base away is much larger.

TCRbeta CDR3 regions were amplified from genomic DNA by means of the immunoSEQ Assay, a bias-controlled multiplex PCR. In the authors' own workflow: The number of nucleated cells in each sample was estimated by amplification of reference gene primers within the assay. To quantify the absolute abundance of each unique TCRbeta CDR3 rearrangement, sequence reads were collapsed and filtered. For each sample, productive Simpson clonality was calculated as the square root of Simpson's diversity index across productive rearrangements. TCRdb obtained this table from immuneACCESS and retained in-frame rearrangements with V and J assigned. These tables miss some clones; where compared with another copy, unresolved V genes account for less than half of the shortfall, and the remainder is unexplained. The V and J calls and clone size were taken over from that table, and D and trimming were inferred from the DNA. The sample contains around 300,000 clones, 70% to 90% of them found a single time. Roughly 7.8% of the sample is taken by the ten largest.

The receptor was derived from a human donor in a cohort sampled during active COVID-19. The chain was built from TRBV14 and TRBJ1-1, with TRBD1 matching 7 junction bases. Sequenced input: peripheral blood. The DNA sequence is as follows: TGTGCCAGCAGCCAACGGGACAGTGTAGCTTTCTTT. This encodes CASSQRDSVAFF.